In this sample, the clone carrying this T cell receptor (beta chain) turned up once. Its antigen is not known. Using immunoSEQ multiplex PCR, the repertoire was profiled, and TCRdb retains in-frame clones only, with some absent. The repertoire holds some 25,000 clones, with around four fifths as singletons. The CDR3 contains 15 residues. V gave up 4 bases and J gave up 1 base, with 14 bases separating them. Germline CDR1 and CDR2: SGHRS and YFSETQ. The source of the sample is a study of neoadjuvant nivolumab and ipilimumab in lung cancer. Study-level points and caveats: TCR clonality did not significantly correlate with pathologic tumor regression.

The V call is TRBV5-1, the J call TRBJ1-1; D is perhaps TRBD1 (5 bases). This sample comprised tumor tissue, obtained after neoadjuvant nivolumab, alone or with ipilimumab, at or shortly before surgery. The sequence came from an adult with non-small cell lung cancer. The CDR3 DNA reads TGCGCCAGCAGCGGGAAGGGACCGACGAACACTGAAGCTTTCTTT. As protein: CASSGKGPTNTEAFF.